This T cell receptor beta chain was identified during a study of T cell responses to AZD1222 COVID-19 vaccine. Findings and caveats of the study: Possibly, clonal diversity was underestimated; donors were largely white British and included more females. Of spike-specific TCRs, nearly half reportedly target regions left unmutated in variants.

Sequencing was performed with immunoSEQ multiplex PCR; in TCRdb, only in-frame clones are kept and a portion is missing. The sample lists 90,000 or so clones, approximately 88% occurring once. The CDR3 is 13 residues long. V gave up 0 bases and J gave up 6 bases, with 6 bases separating them. Germline V gene lookup returns CDR1 ENHRY and CDR2 SYGVKD. With respect to this clone: Its antigen is still unknown.

The chain is built from TRBV10-3 and TRBJ1-5, with D hard to call. This receptor was taken from an adult in good health. Sequenced here: peripheral blood, sampled on day 0 of AZD1222 vaccination. This CDR3 reads CAISESDFQPQHF. The CDR3 bases are TGTGCCATCAGTGAGTCGGACTTTCAGCCCCAGCATTTT.